These 23 T cell receptor beta chains were all obtained from the same sample, sequenced in a study of T cells in Graves' hyperthyroidism and ophthalmopathy. Researchers took RNA transcripts and amplified the TCR beta CDR3 regions from them. The HTBI primer set served for first-round RT-PCR of the TCR CDR3. TCRdb ran MiXCR on the multiplex PCR reads and lists one entry per CDR3 protein. The table includes some 350,000 distinct CDR3 sequences, around 15% detected once. Sequenced material: blood. The receptors were gathered from a woman aged 60-75 years with Graves' ophthalmopathy.

This clonotype was detected only a few times. The rearrangement joins TRBV28 to TRBJ2-5; 11 bases agree with TRBD2. Germline CDR1 is MDHEN and CDR2 is SYDVKM. The CDR3 totals 16 residues. V lost 3 bases to trimming and J lost 2 bases; unmatched junction nucleotides: 5. CDR3 residues: CASSFRGLAEQETQYF. For the CDR3, the DNA is TGTGCCAGCAGTTTCCGGGGACTAGCGGAGCAAGAGACCCAGTACTTC.

V is TRBV28 and J is TRBJ1-5; maybe TRBD1 (5 bases). Germline assignment: CDR1 MDHEN and CDR2 SYDVKM. V lost 6 bases and J lost 8, with 20 bases in between. The CDR3 runs 15 residues. The CDR3 DNA follows: TGTGCCAGCAGCTACCTCGGTGGGGCTTCTAAGCCCCAGCATTTT. Translation gives CASSYLGGASKPQHF. Variable domain in full (rest from reference TRBV28 and TRBJ1-5): DVKVTQSSRYLVKRTGEKVFLECVQDMDHENMFWYRQDPGLGLRLIYFSYDVKMKEKGDIPEGYSVSREKKERFSLILESASTNQTSMYLCASSYLGGASKPQHFGDGTRLSIL.

This clonotype was counted a single time. This chain joins TRBV28 and TRBJ1-6; D remains ambiguous. This CDR3 has 13 residues. The V gene lost 7 bases and the J gene lost 2 bases, with 6 bases spanning the gap. From germline, CDR1 is MDHEN and CDR2 SYDVKM. CDR3 DNA sequence: TGTGCCAGCAATAGGGCCTATAATTCACCCCTCCACTTT. It specifies CASNRAYNSPLHF. Complete variable domain (other parts from reference TRBV28 and TRBJ1-6): DVKVTQSSRYLVKRTGEKVFLECVQDMDHENMFWYRQDPGLGLRLIYFSYDVKMKEKGDIPEGYSVSREKKERFSLILESASTNQTSMYLCASNRAYNSPLHFGNGTRLTVT.

This clonotype occurred a few times. This chain links TRBV2 with TRBJ2-1, with 8 bases aligning to TRBD1. The germline V gene encodes CDR1 SNHLY and CDR2 FYNNEI. The trim removed 6 bases at V and 7 bases at J, leaving 11 bases unmatched. This CDR3 region has 15 residues. CDR3 sequence: CASRGELTGANEQFF. For the CDR3, the DNA is TGTGCCAGCAGGGGGGAATTGACAGGGGCGAATGAGCAGTTCTTC. The entire variable domain, with the rest obtained from reference TRBV2 and TRBJ2-1, is as follows: EPEVTQTPSHQVTQMGQEVILRCVPISNHLYFYWYRQILGQKVEFLVSFYNNEISEKSEIFDDQFSVERPDGSNFTLKIRSTKLEDSAMYFCASRGELTGANEQFFGPGTRLTVL.

In this sample, this clonotype turned up many times. The chain has TRBV5-6 and TRBJ2-3; D ambiguous. The V gene lost 1 base and the J gene lost 4 bases, with 16 bases spanning the gap. The germline V gene encodes CDR1 SGHDT and CDR2 YYEEEE. CDR3 size: 16 residues. CDR3 in amino acids: CASSLFRALGADTQYF. The CDR3 nucleotides are TGTGCCAGCAGCTTGTTCCGCGCTCTTGGGGCAGATACGCAGTATTTT.

The sample holds many counts of this clonotype. The rearrangement links TRBV10-3 to TRBJ1-1; a weak D match, TRBD1 (5 bases). This CDR3 contains 12 residues. Trimming pared 2 bases from V and 9 bases from J, leaving 10 bases between. Germline values: CDR1 ENHRY, CDR2 SYGVKD. This chain's CDR3 is CAISERQGQAFF. As DNA, the CDR3 is TGTGCCATCAGTGAGCGGCAGGGCCAAGCTTTCTTT.

This clonotype came up many times. The chain has TRBV12-3 or TRBV12-4 and TRBJ2-2; possible D gene TRBD1, 6 bases. The V end was cut by 4 bases, the J end by 4 bases, with 7 bases between. The CDR3 extends over 13 amino acids. CDR3 nucleotides: TGTGCCAGCAGTTCAGGGGCCACCGGGGAGCTGTTTTTT. Its protein is CASSSGATGELFF.

This chain connects TRBV28 to TRBJ2-7; unclear D gene. The CDR3 runs to 13 residues. V dropped 10 bases and J dropped 0 bases, with 13 bases sitting between them. Per germline, CDR1 MDHEN and CDR2 SYDVKM. CDR3 nucleotides: TGTGCCACCCAAAGGCGCAGCTCCTACGAGCAGTACTTC. Protein: CATQRRSSYEQYF.

This clonotype has ten or more counts. The chain employs TRBV15 and TRBJ2-1; TRBD2 aligns across 14 bases. Germline V gene lookup returns CDR1 LNHNV and CDR2 YYDKDF (reference sequence). The CDR3 is made up of 15 amino acids. With 3 bases clipped from V and 5 bases from J, the junction kept 0 bases outside the gene matches. CDR3 loop: CATSRGLAGDNEQFF. The CDR3 DNA sequence: TGTGCCACCAGCAGGGGACTAGCGGGAGACAATGAGCAGTTCTTC.

The genes are TRBV7-8 and TRBJ2-3; 15 nucleotides agree with TRBD2. The germline V gene has CDR1 SGHVS and CDR2 FQNEAQ. The CDR3 covers 18 residues. With V trimmed by 5 bases and J by 2 bases, 8 bases remained unmatched. This CDR3 reads CASSRGLAGGPNTDTQYF. The CDR3 nucleotides are TGTGCCAGCAGCCGCGGACTAGCGGGAGGGCCGAACACAGATACGCAGTATTTT. The variable domain in full, with the rest retrieved from reference TRBV7-8 and TRBJ2-3, is GAGVSQSPRYKVAKRGQDVALRCDPISGHVSLFWYQQALGQGPEFLTYFQNEAQLDKSGLPSDRFFAERPEGSVSTLKIQRTQQEDSAVYLCASSRGLAGGPNTDTQYFGPGTRLTVL.

Concerning this clonotype itself: A junction boundary mismatches the germline segment, possibly from a read error. This chain links TRBV19 with TRBJ1-5, with TRBD1 matching over 7 bases. Per the germline V gene, CDR1 is LNHDA and CDR2 is SQIVND (reference sequence). The length of the CDR3 is 14 residues. DNA for the CDR3: TGTGCCAGTAGTACGACAGGGAACAATCAGCCCCGGCATTTT. Amino acids: CASSTTGNNQPRHF.

This chain joins TRBV6-1 and TRBJ2-3, with TRBD2 as a possible D gene (7 bases). The CDR3 is made up of 13 amino acids. In germline, CDR1 is MNHNS, CDR2 SASEGT. The ends were cut back, 7 bases at V and 4 bases at J, with 12 bases in the middle. CDR3 loop: CASKRGGADTQYF. The CDR3 bases are TGTGCCAGCAAGAGGGGGGGGGCAGATACGCAGTATTTT.

This clonotype was observed at least ten times. The chain employs TRBV12-3 or TRBV12-4 and TRBJ1-1; the D gene is possibly TRBD1 (5 bases). V lost 2 bases and J 5 bases, leaving 12 bases between the germline ends. This CDR3 comprises 14 residues. Here the CDR3 reads CASSLSTPGTEAFF. CDR3 sequence (DNA): TGTGCCAGCAGTTTAAGTACTCCAGGGACTGAAGCTTTCTTT.

A few counts support this clonotype. V usage is TRBV2 and J usage is TRBJ1-2; D uncertain. From germline, CDR1 is SNHLY and CDR2 FYNNEI. Deletions cut 5 bases from V and 0 bases from J, with 4 bases between. The CDR3 sequence is 12 residues long. In nucleotides, the CDR3 is TGTGCCAGCAGTCCTGCTAACTATGGCTACACCTTC. Translated: CASSPANYGYTF. The entire variable domain, with the rest obtained from reference TRBV2 and TRBJ1-2, is as follows: EPEVTQTPSHQVTQMGQEVILRCVPISNHLYFYWYRQILGQKVEFLVSFYNNEISEKSEIFDDQFSVERPDGSNFTLKIRSTKLEDSAMYFCASSPANYGYTFGSGTRLTVV.

The genes are TRBV20-1 and TRBJ2-1, with TRBD1 matching over 9 bases. With V trimmed by 1 base and J by 4 bases, 8 bases remained unmatched. This CDR3 has 16 residues. The germline CDR1 and CDR2 sequences are DFQATT and SNEGSKA (reference sequence). CDR3 amino acids: CSARGPGQGIYNEQFF. CDR3 nucleotides: TGCAGTGCTAGAGGACCCGGACAGGGGATTTACAATGAGCAGTTCTTC.

There are many counts of this clonotype. V is TRBV20-1 and J is TRBJ2-7; 7 bases line up with TRBD2. Germline V gene lookup returns CDR1 DFQATT and CDR2 SNEGSKA (reference sequence). This CDR3 has 13 residues. The junction had 14 bases not matched to a gene; V was cut back by 8 bases and J by 7 bases. CDR3 protein: CSTPGRGTTEQYF. CDR3 nucleotide sequence: TGCAGTACCCCGGGGCGTGGGACTACAGAGCAGTACTTC.

This clonotype came up many times. The chain combines TRBV16 with TRBJ2-1; 7 bases fit TRBD2. The germline V gene has CDR1 KGHSY and CDR2 FQNENV. This CDR3 region has 16 residues. V shed 4 bases and J 3 bases; nucleotides not matched to a gene: 9. Here the CDR3 DNA reads TGTGCCAGCAGCCCGACTAGCAGGATTCTCTACAATGAGCAGTTCTTC. Amino acid sequence: CASSPTSRILYNEQFF.

This chain uses TRBV10-3 with TRBJ2-5; perhaps TRBD1 as D (7 bases). Between the trimmed V and J ends, which lost 3 bases and 5 bases, there was a span of 13 bases. Germline loops: CDR1 ENHRY, CDR2 SYGVKD. The CDR3 runs 14 residues. The CDR3 is CAISDARGAETQYF. CDR3 nucleotide sequence: TGTGCCATCAGTGATGCCAGGGGGGCGGAGACCCAGTACTTC.

The chain joins TRBV6-5 to TRBJ2-3; a weak D match, TRBD1 (6 bases). Germline V gene lookup returns CDR1 MNHEY and CDR2 SVGAGI. CDR3 length: 16 amino acids. Trimming took off 0 bases at V and 1 base at J, with 11 bases between the two ends. As DNA, the CDR3 is TGTGCCAGCAGTTACTCGGGGGCCTCCGGCACAGATACGCAGTATTTT. It encodes CASSYSGASGTDTQYF.

The chain combines TRBV7-9 with TRBJ2-6; D is uncertain. The length of the CDR3 is 17 residues. The V gene's germline CDR1 is SEHNR and CDR2 FQNEAQ (reference sequence). The V and J ends lost 0 bases and 4 bases respectively, with 13 bases between them. The CDR3 loop is CASSLAGSLRGANVLTF. CDR3 nucleotide sequence: TGTGCCAGCAGCTTAGCAGGGTCCCTTCGGGGGGCCAACGTCCTGACTTTC. Full variable domain (missing parts from reference TRBV7-9 and TRBJ2-6): DTGVSQNPRHKITKRGQNVTFRCDPISEHNRLYWYRQTLGQGPEFLTYFQNEAQLEKSRLLSDRFSAERPKGSFSTLEIQRTEQGDSAMYLCASSLAGSLRGANVLTFGAGSRLTVL.

Many counts were recorded for this clonotype. The rearrangement joins TRBV12-3 or TRBV12-4 to TRBJ2-7; D is perhaps TRBD1 or TRBD2 (5 bases each). This CDR3 has 13 residues. V shed 6 bases and J shed 3 bases, with 12 bases lying between them. The CDR3 protein is CASSRGEFYEQYF. The CDR3, as DNA: TGTGCCAGCAGCCGAGGGGAGTTCTACGAGCAGTACTTC.

The rearrangement links TRBV9 to TRBJ2-3; 11 nucleotides line up with TRBD1. Germline CDR1 reads SGDLS; CDR2 reads YYNGEE. The trim removed 3 bases at V and 4 bases at J, leaving 10 bases unmatched. This CDR3 spans 17 amino acids. For the CDR3, the DNA is TGTGCCAGCAGCGATTACCGGGACAGGGGGAGACCAGATACGCAGTATTTT. Its translation: CASSDYRDRGRPDTQYF.

The table lists this clonotype with many counts. The rearrangement links TRBV28 to TRBJ2-3; the match to TRBD1 covers 7 bases. Losses at the gene ends were 5 bases for V and 0 bases for J; bases not matched to a gene: 5. The CDR3 has 15 amino acids. CDR1 is MDHEN and CDR2 is SYDVKM in the germline V gene. DNA of the CDR3: TGTGCCAGCAGTCCTGGGACAGTTAGCACAGATACGCAGTATTTT. Protein product: CASSPGTVSTDTQYF. Full variable domain (missing parts from reference TRBV28 and TRBJ2-3): DVKVTQSSRYLVKRTGEKVFLECVQDMDHENMFWYRQDPGLGLRLIYFSYDVKMKEKGDIPEGYSVSREKKERFSLILESASTNQTSMYLCASSPGTVSTDTQYFGPGTRLTVL.